These 2 T cell receptor beta chains came from one sample sequenced in a study of cytotoxic CD8 clonotypes in ibrutinib-treated CLL. Method: immunoSEQ multiplex PCR; TCRdb's copy keeps in-frame clones and lacks some. The table lists fewer than 45,000 clones, about half of them singletons. The sample consisted of PBMCs, taken before ibrutinib treatment. The receptors here all came from a human donor with chronic lymphocytic leukemia.

This clone was counted at least ten times. V is TRBV7-2 and J is TRBJ2-4; D is possibly TRBD2 (5 bases). The germline V gene encodes CDR1 SGHTA and CDR2 FQGNSA. The CDR3 totals 13 residues. With 2 bases removed from V and 8 bases from J, the gap between germline ends came to 10 bases. The CDR3, as DNA: TGTGCCAGCAGCTTATTTGTTAGCGACATTCAGTACTTC. It yields the protein CASSLFVSDIQYF.

The V and J genes are TRBV7-6 and TRBJ2-5; the D is unclear. Deletions cut 5 bases from V and 4 bases from J, with 8 bases between. The CDR3 is made up of 12 amino acids. Germline CDR1 SGHVS, CDR2 FNYEAQ. Written as DNA, the CDR3 is TGTGCCAGCAGCCTTAACGCAGAGACCCAGTACTTC. Its protein product is CASSLNAETQYF.